This T cell receptor beta chain was captured in a study of T cell responses to AZD1222 COVID-19 vaccine. Study observations and caveats: The reported proportion of spike-specific TCRs targeting unmutated variant regions was nearly half.

The assay was immunoSEQ multiplex PCR, and TCRdb's table has in-frame clones only and misses some. The repertoire holds 95,000 to 150,000 clones, roughly nine tenths seen once, with approximately 27% in the top ten. Points on this clone: Its specificity is unknown.

The length of the CDR3 is 13 residues. The germline gives CDR1 SGHVS, CDR2 FQNEAQ. With 2 bases removed from V and 5 bases from J, the gap between germline ends came to 9 bases. This rearrangement joins TRBV7-8 to TRBJ2-5; D might be TRBD1 (5 bases). Sequencing used peripheral blood, obtained on day 0 of AZD1222 vaccination. The receptor's source is an adult in good health. The DNA of the CDR3 is TGTGCCAGCAGCTTACCAGGGCCGGAGACCCAGTACTTC. It is translated as CASSLPGPETQYF.